The 9 T cell receptor beta chains in this list originate from one sample, sequenced in a study of T cell responses to AZD1222 COVID-19 vaccine (dated by TCRdb to the early 2020s). The sample's time point label, in plain terms: baseline before first vaccination. The treatment or condition label, read with the paper, signifies: meningococcal conjugate vaccine given as trial control. Libraries were constructed by the immunoSEQ multiplex PCR assay. TCRdb re-hosts the immuneACCESS table, in-frame sequences only. Its copies lack some clones; in the studies checked, an unresolved V gene accounts for under half of them, and the cause for the rest is not known. The sample records about 120,000 clones, 80% to 90% of which are singletons. The biggest ten clones account for roughly 3.9% of the sample. The sample was peripheral blood, taken on day 0 of MenACWY control vaccination. These receptors were taken from an adult in good health.

The chain carries TRBV5-1 and TRBJ1-2; a possible D gene is TRBD1 (5 bases). The germline V and J ends were trimmed by 0 bases and 5 bases, with 17 bases remaining between them. The CDR3 sequence is 16 residues long. Germline V gene lookup returns CDR1 SGHRS and CDR2 YFSETQ. The CDR3 is CASSLAGVKGRYGYTF. The CDR3 DNA reads TGCGCCAGCAGCTTGGCGGGGGTTAAGGGGAGGTATGGCTACACCTTC.

The chain has TRBV3-1 (or the pseudogene TRBV3-2) and TRBJ1-6; D gene ambiguous. Germline V gene sequence: CDR1 LGHDT, CDR2 YNNKEL (reference sequence). This CDR3 contains 13 residues. V was trimmed by 1 base and J by 6 bases, leaving 4 bases between them. Here the CDR3 reads CASSQGTNSPLHF. In DNA form, the CDR3 reads TGTGCCAGCAGCCAAGGAACTAATTCACCCCTCCACTTT.

The chain recombines TRBV2 with TRBJ1-2; TRBD1 agrees at 8 bases. Germline CDR1 and CDR2: SNHLY and FYNNEI. The CDR3 length is 15 residues. J was trimmed by 4 bases and V by 7 bases; bases with no gene match: 11. The CDR3 nucleotides are TGTGCCAGCACCCGAGACAGGGGCTTAGGCTATGGCTACACCTTC. This encodes CASTRDRGLGYGYTF.

The chain carries TRBV10-3 and TRBJ1-5, with D maybe TRBD1 (6 bases). The CDR3 sequence is 14 residues long. Per the germline V gene, CDR1 is ENHRY and CDR2 is SYGVKD. V shed 3 bases and J shed 1 base, with 7 bases lying between them. The CDR3 region is CAISERGSNQPQHF. CDR3 nucleotides: TGTGCCATCAGTGAAAGGGGGAGCAATCAGCCCCAGCATTTT.

This clone turned up a few times. The chain has TRBV12-3 or TRBV12-4 and TRBJ2-2; 7 positions agree with TRBD1. The ends lost 6 bases at V and 6 bases at J; junction bases unmatched: 4. The CDR3 covers 13 residues. The CDR3 reads CASSWDSAGELFF. The CDR3 DNA sequence: TGTGCCAGCAGCTGGGACAGCGCCGGGGAGCTGTTTTTT.

This clone occurred a few times. This rearrangement joins TRBV11-2 to TRBJ2-3; maybe TRBD2 (5 bases). This CDR3 region has 13 residues. V was clipped by 5 bases and J by 8 bases, with 14 bases between them. The V gene's germline CDR1 is SGHAT and CDR2 FQNNGV. The CDR3: CASSTGLLVTQYF. The CDR3 bases are TGTGCCAGCAGCACCGGACTTCTTGTTACGCAGTATTTT.

The J gene is TRBJ2-6, the V gene TRBV6-4; no reliable D call. CDR1 is MRHNA, CDR2 SNTAGT, per germline. V lost 9 bases, J lost 4 bases, and 4 bases lay in between. The CDR3 is 11 residues long. CDR3: CAREGANVLTF. The CDR3 nucleotides are TGTGCCAGGGAAGGGGCCAACGTCCTGACTTTC.

V gene TRBV28 combines with J gene TRBJ1-3; D is possibly TRBD1 (6 bases). The CDR3 is 17 amino acids. V dropped 5 bases and J dropped 0 bases, with 17 bases sitting between them. Germline assignment: CDR1 MDHEN and CDR2 SYDVKM. DNA of the CDR3: TGTGCCAGCAGTCTGGGCCTAGGGGGGGGCTCTGGAAACACCATATATTTT. Translated: CASSLGLGGGSGNTIYF.

The chain links TRBV6-5 to TRBJ1-1, with a weak D call TRBD1 (5 bases). Germline V lookup: CDR1 MNHEY, CDR2 SVGAGI. Between the trimmed V and J ends, which lost 8 bases and 4 bases, there was a span of 8 bases. The CDR3 runs to 11 residues. CDR3 sequence: CASGTPTEAFF. The CDR3 region has the DNA TGTGCCAGCGGGACCCCCACTGAAGCTTTCTTT.